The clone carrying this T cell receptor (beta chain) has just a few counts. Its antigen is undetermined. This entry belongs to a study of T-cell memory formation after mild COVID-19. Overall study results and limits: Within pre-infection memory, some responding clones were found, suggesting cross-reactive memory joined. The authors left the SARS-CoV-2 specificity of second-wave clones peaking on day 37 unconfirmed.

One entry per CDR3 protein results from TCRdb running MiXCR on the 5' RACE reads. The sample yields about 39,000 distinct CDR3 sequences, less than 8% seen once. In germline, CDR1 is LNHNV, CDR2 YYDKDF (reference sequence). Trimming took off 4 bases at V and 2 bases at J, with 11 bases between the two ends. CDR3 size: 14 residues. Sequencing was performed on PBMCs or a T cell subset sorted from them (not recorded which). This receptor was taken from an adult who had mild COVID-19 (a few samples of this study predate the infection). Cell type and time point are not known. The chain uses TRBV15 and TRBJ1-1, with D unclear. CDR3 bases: TGTGCCACCAGCAACCAACAGCTAAACACTGAAGCTTTCTTT. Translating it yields CATSNQQLNTEAFF.